The rows below give T cell receptor beta chains drawn from one sample of a study of CD8+CD57+ T cells in acquired aplastic anemia. TCRdb re-called the reads through MiXCR, storing one row per CDR3 protein. The sample carries approximately 200,000 distinct CDR3 sequences, roughly 50% recorded once. Sequenced material: sorted CD4+, CD8+, or CD8+CD57+ T cells (not recorded which) from PBMCs. These receptors came from a human donor with aplastic anemia. CDR3s leave out the opening cysteine and the closing phenylalanine or tryptophan.

v_gene | len | CDR3aa
TRBV7-9 | 12 | ASSAGTDNQPQH
TRBV12-3/TRBV12-4 | 9 | ASRGGDTQY
TRBV5-1 | 14 | ASSRQGPAGANVLT
TRBV20-1 | 14 | SATSTGQADNYGYT
TRBV4-1 | 14 | ASSQGSGGSNQPQH
TRBV7-8 | 13 | ASSLSGTNTEKLF
TRBV2 | 11 | ASSEGDNEKLF
TRBV9 | 13 | ASSVAGTGESKLF
TRBV9 | 16 | ASSWDRGHSGGRYEQY
TRBV4-2 | 13 | ASSQEGGLQETQY
TRBV25-1 | 13 | ASSDSQGVNSPLH
TRBV18 | 13 | ASSPATGENSPLH
TRBV5-1 | 14 | ASSVSGTSGEETQY
TRBV10-3 | 12 | AIGGTTVTGELF
TRBV20-1 | 14 | SARDLMGGDNSPLH
TRBV29-1 | 11 | SVARAENTEAF
TRBV2 | 13 | ASGVSGGLDEKLF
TRBV7-2 | 11 | ASSLKHSYEQY
TRBV9 | 13 | ASSVSGSGSYEQY
TRBV9 | 10 | ASSVPGGELF
TRBV7-2 | 12 | ASSFRDPSYEQY
TRBV4-1 | 14 | ASSPVTAPSLSGYT
TRBV4-1 | 12 | ASSRPGGGYGYT
TRBV20-1 | 11 | STRTGPTDTRY
TRBV7-2 | 15 | ASSFRGPDSGQETQY
TRBV20-1 | 11 | SASKAGGVEQY
TRBV19 | 13 | ASSIALRLNTEAF
TRBV11-2 | 12 | ASSPGQGASPLH
TRBV18 | 14 | ASSPRLTGGNTEAF